Given below is one T cell receptor (beta chain) in context. This entry is derived from a study of blood T cell repertoires in COVID-19. Across the study: Material from acute and convalescent COVID-19 was sourced from the United States, Italy and Spain. The cDNA or gDNA used as material had been derived from T cells, B-cell-depleted T cells, or PBMCs.

In the source study's methods: The authors estimated nucleated cell counts from reference gene primer amplification. Sequencing was performed with immunoSEQ multiplex PCR; in TCRdb, only in-frame clones are kept and a portion is missing. Clone size and the V and J calls come from that table; the DNA yielded D and trimming. The repertoire has around 150,000 clones, roughly 89% of them found once; the top ten carry 5%. Deletions cut 2 bases from V and 1 base from J, with 8 bases between. The CDR3 runs to 14 residues. Germline-derived CDR1 and CDR2 are MNHNY and SVGAGI (reference sequence). Material: peripheral blood. This receptor was identified in a human donor in a cohort sampled during active COVID-19. J is TRBJ1-1 and V is TRBV6-6; a possible D gene is TRBD1 (6 bases). CDR3 sequence reads: CASSYRGSNTEAFF. CDR3 sequence (DNA): TGTGCCAGCAGTTACAGGGGGTCGAACACTGAAGCTTTCTTT.